This T cell receptor (delta chain) comes out of a study of Vδ1+ human thymocytes (dated by TCRdb to the late 2010s). Regarding the study in general: As a data resource, the study described the mRNA-level TRG and TRD CDR3 repertoires found in highly purified Vdelta1+ thymocytes taken from young children. Validation of the multiplex-based CDR3 amplicon strategy against 5'RACE-based CDR3 amplicon generation methods had been performed previously. Results the study describes overall, beyond this receptor: Thymic TRG and TRD repertoires appeared highly polyclonal with Gaussian CDR3 length distributions, unlike oligoclonal peripheral blood repertoires. The use of highly purified populations and single-cell validation was advised by the authors, since misinterpretation of bulk repertoire data could be caused by unexpected Vdelta2 sequences. Numerous TRG clonotypes were shared among donors (up to roughly 6.9x10^3), while TRD repertoires were essentially private (a maximum of 116 shared). Despite high sort purity, 15% to 20% of thymic TRD sequences were Vdelta2 (and few Vdelta3), unlike peripheral blood Vdelta1+ controls. Because no clustering by age or sex was seen, donors were not stratified by age or sex in the analyses.

Trimmed from V: 3 bases; trimmed from J: 5 bases; junction bases lacking a gene match: 15. According to the germline V gene, CDR1 reads TSWWSYY and CDR2 reads QGS. From its cysteine to its phenylalanine, the CDR3 spans 18 amino acids. Only the CDR3 DNA is retained, 54 bases long and in frame from the first base. To note about this clone: Its antigen target is currently unknown. Base-call qualities are not available, and no considerably larger clone is one nucleotide away.

Thymic samples were depleted of alphabeta T cells, then CD3+ TCRVdelta1+ TCRVdelta2- thymocytes were FACS-sorted. The purity of the sorted Vdelta1+ thymocytes fell between about 98% and 99.6%. Thymic specimens were obtained from about eight paediatric patients, aged from 5 days to 15 months, who were undergoing corrective cardiac surgery. Thymic tissue was dispersed, and mononuclear cells were isolated on a Histopaque-1077 density gradient. The staining antibodies were anti-TCRVdelta1 clone TS8.2, anti-TCRVdelta2 clone B6, anti-CD3 clone HIT3a and anti-TCRalphabeta clone IP26. RNA extraction was performed with the RNeasy mini kit, and reverse transcription was done with Superscript III. To generate the CDR3 amplicons, a multiplex PCR was run using pooled V-gene forward primers together with a constant-region reverse primer that carried Illumina adaptor overhangs. After gel purification, the amplicons were indexed with Nextera index primers over approximately 8 extra PCR cycles and then purified using AMPure XP beads. Sequencing of libraries was performed on an Illumina MiSeq using paired-end 250 bp reads, dual indexing and an approximately 22% PhiX spike-in. From the authors' description of their analysis: Read quality was checked with FastQC, and TRG read pairs were merged using ea-utils fastq-join. Sequences were annotated with IMGT/HighV-QUEST, keeping only productive sequences with unambiguous V-gene assignment; clonotypes were defined by identical CDR3 sequence. For downstream analysis, VDJtools 1.1.1, tcR 2.2.3, Treemap and vegan Shannon diversity in R 3.4.4 were used. TCRdb reran clone calling on the public reads with CATT; rows sharing one DNA sequence were then combined. The V and J calls follow TCRdb's processing rather than the paper's. The sample data list some 54,000 delta-chain clones, and around a sixth of these were observed just once. The ten biggest clones cover roughly 0.46% of the sample.

Specimen: Vdelta1+ gamma-delta thymocytes from the thymus. What the cell subset or site label conveys for this sample: FACS-sorted CD3+ TCRalphabeta- TCRVdelta1+ TCRVdelta2- thymocytes. Recombination connected TRDV1 to TRDJ1, and TRDD3 matches 10 of the central bases. The sequence came from a boy in the first two years of life who had congenital heart surgery. The CDR3 protein is CALGDCLLLGDGTDKLIF. The nucleotide sequence reads TGTGCTCTTGGGGACTGCCTTCTACTGGGGGATGGGACAGATAAACTCATCTTT.